The subject of this entry is one T cell receptor beta chain. The source of the sample is a study of blood T cell repertoires in COVID-19. Study overall: From the United States, Italy and Spain came samples of acute and convalescent COVID-19. Sources were T cells, B-cell-depleted T cells, or PBMCs; the material itself was cDNA or gDNA.

As originally analysed: It was from reference gene primer amplification that nucleated cell counts were estimated. Method: immunoSEQ multiplex PCR; TCRdb's copy keeps in-frame clones and lacks some. Clone size and the V and J calls come from that table; the DNA yielded D and trimming. The sample has around 98,000 clones, around 72% seen once. The sample taken for sequencing was peripheral blood. The origin of this receptor is a man between 65 and 80 years old with acute or convalescent COVID-19.

Written as DNA, the CDR3 is TGTGCCAGCGGACTAGCGGCTAGCACAGATACGCAGTATTTT. Its protein product is CASGLAASTDTQYF. The V call is TRBV5-4, the J call TRBJ2-3; 10 positions match TRBD2. Germline values: CDR1 SGHNT, CDR2 YYREEE (reference sequence). This CDR3 comprises 14 residues. The junction had 2 bases not matched to a gene; V was cut back by 7 bases and J by 0 bases.